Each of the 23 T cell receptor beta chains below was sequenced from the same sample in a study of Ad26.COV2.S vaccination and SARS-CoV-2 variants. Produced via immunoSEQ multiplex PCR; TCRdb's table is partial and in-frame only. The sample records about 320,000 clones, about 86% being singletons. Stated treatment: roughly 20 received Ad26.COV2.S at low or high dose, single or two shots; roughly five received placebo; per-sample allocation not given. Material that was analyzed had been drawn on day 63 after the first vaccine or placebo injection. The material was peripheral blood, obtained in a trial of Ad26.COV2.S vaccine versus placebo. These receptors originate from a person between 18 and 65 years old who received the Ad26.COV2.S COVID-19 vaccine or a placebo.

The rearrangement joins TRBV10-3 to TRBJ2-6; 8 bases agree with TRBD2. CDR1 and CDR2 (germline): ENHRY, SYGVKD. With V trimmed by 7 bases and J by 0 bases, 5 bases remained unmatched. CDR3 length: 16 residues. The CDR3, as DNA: TGTGCCATCACCAGCGGGGGCGCCTCTGGGGCCAACGTCCTGACTTTC. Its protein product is CAITSGGASGANVLTF.

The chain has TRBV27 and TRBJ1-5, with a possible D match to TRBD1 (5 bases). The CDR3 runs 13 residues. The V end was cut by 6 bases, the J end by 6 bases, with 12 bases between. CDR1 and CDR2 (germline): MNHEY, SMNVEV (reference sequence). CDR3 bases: TGTGCCAGCAGACCACATGGGGGTCAGCCCCAGCATTTT. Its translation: CASRPHGGQPQHF.

This CDR3 is CASSEPGVGKKLFF. In DNA, the CDR3 is TGCGCCAGCAGCGAACCGGGAGTAGGCAAAAAACTGTTTTTT. This chain links TRBV5-1 with TRBJ1-4; D unresolved. The CDR3 covers 14 residues. The V gene lost 4 bases and the J gene lost 9 bases, with 16 bases spanning the gap. Germline V gene sequence: CDR1 SGHRS, CDR2 YFSETQ.

CDR3 sequence: CASTRTGMGNTEAFF. CDR3 coding DNA: TGTGCCAGCACTAGGACAGGGATGGGGAACACTGAAGCTTTCTTT. This rearrangement joins TRBV2 to TRBJ1-1, with TRBD1 matching over 8 bases. With V trimmed by 7 bases and J by 1 base, 8 bases remained unmatched. CDR3 length equals 15 residues. CDR1 SNHLY and CDR2 FYNNEI come from the germline V gene.

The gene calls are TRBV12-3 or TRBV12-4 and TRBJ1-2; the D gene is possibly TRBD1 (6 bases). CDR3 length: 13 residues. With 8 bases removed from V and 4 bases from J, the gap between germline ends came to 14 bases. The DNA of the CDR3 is TGTGCCAGCGACCGCAGGGGTTTCTATGGCTACACCTTC. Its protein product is CASDRRGFYGYTF.

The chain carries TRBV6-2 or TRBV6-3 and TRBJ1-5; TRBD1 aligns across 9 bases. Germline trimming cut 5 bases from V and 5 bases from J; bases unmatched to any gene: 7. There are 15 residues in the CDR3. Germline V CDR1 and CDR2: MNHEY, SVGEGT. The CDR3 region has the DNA TGTGCCAGCAGTCCCGGGACAGGGTACGATCAGCCCCAGCATTTT. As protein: CASSPGTGYDQPQHF.

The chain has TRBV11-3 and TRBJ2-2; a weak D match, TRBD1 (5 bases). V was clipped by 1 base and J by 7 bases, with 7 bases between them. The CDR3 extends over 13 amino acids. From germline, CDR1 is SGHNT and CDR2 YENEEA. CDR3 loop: CASSLVQGGELFF. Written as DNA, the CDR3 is TGTGCCAGCAGCTTAGTGCAGGGCGGGGAGCTGTTTTTT.

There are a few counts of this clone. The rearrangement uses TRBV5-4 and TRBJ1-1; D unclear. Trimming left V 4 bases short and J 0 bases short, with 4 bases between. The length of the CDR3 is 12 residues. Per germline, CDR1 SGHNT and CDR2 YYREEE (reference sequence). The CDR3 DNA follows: TGTGCCAGCAGCCCCCTGAACACTGAAGCTTTCTTT. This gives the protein CASSPLNTEAFF.

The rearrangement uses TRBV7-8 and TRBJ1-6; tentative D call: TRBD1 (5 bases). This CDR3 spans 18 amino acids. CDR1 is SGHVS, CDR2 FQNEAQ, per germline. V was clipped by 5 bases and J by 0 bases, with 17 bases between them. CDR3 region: CASSRRGGQSSYNSPLHF. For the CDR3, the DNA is TGTGCCAGCAGCCGCCGGGGCGGGCAGAGCTCCTATAATTCACCCCTCCACTTT.

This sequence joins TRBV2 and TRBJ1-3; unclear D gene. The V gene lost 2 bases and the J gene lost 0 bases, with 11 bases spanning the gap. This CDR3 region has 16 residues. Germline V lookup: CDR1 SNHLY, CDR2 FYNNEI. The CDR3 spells CASSESRGSSGNTIYF. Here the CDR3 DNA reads TGTGCCAGCAGTGAATCCCGGGGAAGCTCTGGAAACACCATATATTTT.

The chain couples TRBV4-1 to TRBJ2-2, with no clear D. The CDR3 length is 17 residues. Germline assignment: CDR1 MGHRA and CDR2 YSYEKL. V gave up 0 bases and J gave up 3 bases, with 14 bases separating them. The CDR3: CASSQEEGGYHTGELFF. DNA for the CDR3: TGCGCCAGCAGCCAAGAGGAAGGCGGCTATCACACCGGGGAGCTGTTTTTT.

This CDR3 reads CASSPISLLGEAFF. CDR3 bases: TGTGCCAGCAGCCCGATTTCACTCCTAGGGGAAGCTTTCTTT. This rearrangement joins TRBV7-2 to TRBJ1-1; D unclear. In germline, CDR1 is SGHTA, CDR2 FQGNSA. The CDR3 totals 14 residues. V was cut by 5 bases and J by 8 bases, with 18 bases left in between.

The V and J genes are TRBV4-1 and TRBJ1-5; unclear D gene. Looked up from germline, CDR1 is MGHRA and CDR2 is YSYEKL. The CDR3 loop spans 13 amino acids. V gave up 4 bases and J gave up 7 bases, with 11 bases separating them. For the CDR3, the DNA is TGCGCCAGCAGCCCGACACCCCGACAGCCCCAGCATTTT. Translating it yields CASSPTPRQPQHF.

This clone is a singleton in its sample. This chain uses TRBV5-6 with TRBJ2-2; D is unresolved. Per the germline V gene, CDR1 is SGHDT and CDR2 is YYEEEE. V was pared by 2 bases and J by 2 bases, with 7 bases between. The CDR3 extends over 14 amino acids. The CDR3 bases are TGTGCCAGCAGCTTCAGGTATAACACCGGGGAGCTGTTTTTT. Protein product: CASSFRYNTGELFF.

The CDR3 protein is CASSLVGGPNTEAFF. DNA of the CDR3: TGTGCCAGCAGCTTAGTTGGAGGCCCCAACACTGAAGCTTTCTTT. The gene calls are TRBV7-2 and TRBJ1-1; D not certain. The V gene lost 1 base and the J gene lost 2 bases, with 11 bases spanning the gap. Germline assignment: CDR1 SGHTA and CDR2 FQGNSA. The CDR3 sequence is 15 residues long.

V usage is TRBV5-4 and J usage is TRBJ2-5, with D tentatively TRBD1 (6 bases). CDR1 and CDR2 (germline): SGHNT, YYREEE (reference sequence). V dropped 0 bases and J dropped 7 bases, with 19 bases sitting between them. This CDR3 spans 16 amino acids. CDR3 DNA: TGTGCCAGCAGCTTGGCCGCACAGGGCGGTGGAGGGACCCAGTACTTC. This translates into CASSLAAQGGGGTQYF.

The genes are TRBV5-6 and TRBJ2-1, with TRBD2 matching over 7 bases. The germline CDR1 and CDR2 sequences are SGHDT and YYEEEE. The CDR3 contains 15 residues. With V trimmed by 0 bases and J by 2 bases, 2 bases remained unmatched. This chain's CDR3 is CASSLASGTYNEQFF. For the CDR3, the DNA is TGTGCCAGCAGCTTGGCTAGCGGCACCTACAATGAGCAGTTCTTC.

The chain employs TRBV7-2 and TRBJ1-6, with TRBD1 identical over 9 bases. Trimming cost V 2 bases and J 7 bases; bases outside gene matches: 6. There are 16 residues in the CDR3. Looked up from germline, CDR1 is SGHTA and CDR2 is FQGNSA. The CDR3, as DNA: TGTGCCAGCAGCTTACTGGTGACAGGGGGAAATTCACCCCTCCACTTT. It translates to CASSLLVTGGNSPLHF.

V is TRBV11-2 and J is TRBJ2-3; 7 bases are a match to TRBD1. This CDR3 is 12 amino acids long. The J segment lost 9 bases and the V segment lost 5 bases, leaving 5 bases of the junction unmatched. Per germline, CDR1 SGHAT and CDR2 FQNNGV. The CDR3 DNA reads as TGTGCCAGCAGCCGAGACAGGGCAACGCAGTATTTT. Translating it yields CASSRDRATQYF. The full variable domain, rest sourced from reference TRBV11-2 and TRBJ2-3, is EAGVAQSPRYKIIEKRQSVAFWCNPISGHATLYWYQQILGQGPKLLIQFQNNGVVDDSQLPKDRFSAERLKGVDSTLKIQPAKLEDSAVYLCASSRDRATQYFGPGTRLTVL.

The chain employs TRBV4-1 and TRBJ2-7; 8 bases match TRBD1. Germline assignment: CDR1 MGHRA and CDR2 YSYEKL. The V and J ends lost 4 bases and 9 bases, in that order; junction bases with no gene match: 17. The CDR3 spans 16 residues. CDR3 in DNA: TGCGCCAGCAGCCGCGGACAGGGACCGAGGCTGGACGGGCAGTACTTC. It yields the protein CASSRGQGPRLDGQYF.

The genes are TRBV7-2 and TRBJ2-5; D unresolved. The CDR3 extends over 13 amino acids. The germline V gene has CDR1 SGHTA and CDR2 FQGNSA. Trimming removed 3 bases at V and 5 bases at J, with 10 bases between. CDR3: CASSFSSMETQYF. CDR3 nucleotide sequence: TGTGCCAGCAGCTTCTCTAGTATGGAGACCCAGTACTTC.

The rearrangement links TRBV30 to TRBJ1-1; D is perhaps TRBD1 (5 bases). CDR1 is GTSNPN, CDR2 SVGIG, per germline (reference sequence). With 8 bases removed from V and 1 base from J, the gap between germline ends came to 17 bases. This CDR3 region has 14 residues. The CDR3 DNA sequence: TGTGCCGGAAGTTTGGAGGGGTGGAACACTGAAGCTTTCTTT. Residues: CAGSLEGWNTEAFF.

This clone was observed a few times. CDR3 amino acids: CSVRTSGFNEQFF. In DNA, the CDR3 is TGCAGCGTAAGGACTAGCGGTTTCAATGAGCAGTTCTTC. This chain uses TRBV29-1 with TRBJ2-1; 10 nucleotides line up with TRBD2. V shed 6 bases, J shed 6 bases, and the junction held 5 bases outside the gene matches. The germline CDR1 and CDR2 sequences are SQVTM and ANQGSEA. The CDR3 has 13 amino acids.